This T cell receptor (beta chain) was identified during a study of T cell responses to AZD1222 COVID-19 vaccine. Data came from immunoSEQ multiplex PCR; TCRdb stores just in-frame clones and leaves some out. The data hold under 35,000 clones, with 80% to 95% observed a single time. The count of this clone is one. The sequenced sample was peripheral blood, obtained on day 0 of AZD1222 vaccination. This TCR was sampled from an adult in good health.

CDR3 sequence: CASSFSQYEQYF. CDR3 in DNA: TGTGCCAGCAGCTTCTCTCAGTACGAGCAGTACTTC. The rearrangement joins TRBV5-6 to TRBJ2-7; D call uncertain. Trimming removed 2 bases at V and 4 bases at J, with 7 bases between. Germline CDR1 is SGHDT and CDR2 is YYEEEE. This CDR3 region has 12 residues.